This T cell receptor (beta chain) was obtained from a study of cytomegalovirus exposure and HLA in healthy donors. CDR1 is SQVTM, CDR2 ANQGSEA, per germline. CDR3 size: 15 residues. V was clipped by 3 bases and J by 0 bases, with 12 bases between them. PCR used 60 Vbeta primers and 13 Jbeta primers. Sequenced by immunoSEQ multiplex PCR; TCRdb stores in-frame clones only, minus some. Of 130,000 or so clones in the sample, about two thirds were seen once. Findings and limits, study-wide: Associated with cytomegalovirus, according to the listing, were approximately 160 TCR beta chains.

On this clone itself: The antigen is unknown.

This clonotype was sampled from a man between 45 and 60 years old in good health and CMV-seropositive. The gene calls are TRBV29-1 and TRBJ2-1; weak D call: TRBD2 (6 bases). Sequenced: PBMCs. The CDR3 protein is CSVDPGSGSYNEQFF. The CDR3 DNA is TGCAGCGTTGACCCAGGTAGCGGCTCCTACAATGAGCAGTTCTTC.